The clone carrying this TCR beta chain was observed a single time. Enrollees, about 18 to 89 years old, lived in approximately 25 US areas. CDR3 size: 16 residues. V shed 0 bases, J shed 4 bases, and the junction held 3 bases outside the gene matches. Germline V CDR1 and CDR2: KGHSH, LQKENI. This table comes from immunoSEQ multiplex PCR, and its TCRdb copy is limited to in-frame clones, with some not included. The sample lists roughly 430,000 clones; 70% to 90% were seen once. The sample belongs to a study of blood T cell repertoires in COVID-19. For the study at large: Acute and convalescent COVID-19 specimens originated in the United States, Italy and Spain.

The TCR was taken from a woman aged 18-35 years who had been exposed to COVID-19. Sequencing was done on a sample of PBMCs or T cells enriched from blood (not recorded which). This sequence joins TRBV18 and TRBJ2-3; TRBD2 matches 11 bases. CDR3 loop: CASSPPSGGAADTQYF. Here the CDR3 DNA reads TGTGCCAGCTCACCACCTAGCGGGGGGGCCGCAGATACGCAGTATTTT.